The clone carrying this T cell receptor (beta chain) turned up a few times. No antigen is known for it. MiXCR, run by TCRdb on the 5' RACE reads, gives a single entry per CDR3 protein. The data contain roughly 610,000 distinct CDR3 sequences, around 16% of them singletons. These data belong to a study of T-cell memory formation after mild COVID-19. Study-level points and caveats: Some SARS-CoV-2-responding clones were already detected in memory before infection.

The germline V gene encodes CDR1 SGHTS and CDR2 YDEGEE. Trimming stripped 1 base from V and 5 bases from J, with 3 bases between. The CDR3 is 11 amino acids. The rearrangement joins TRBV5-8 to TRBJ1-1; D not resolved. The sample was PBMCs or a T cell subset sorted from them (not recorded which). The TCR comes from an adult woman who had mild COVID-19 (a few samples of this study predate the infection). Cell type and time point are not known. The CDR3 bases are TGTGCCAGCAGCTTGCAAACTGAAGCTTTCTTT. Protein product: CASSLQTEAFF.